This T cell receptor beta chain was identified during a study of blood T cell repertoires in COVID-19. Across the whole study: The samples span acute and convalescent COVID-19 from the United States, Italy and Spain. Sample material is recorded as cDNA or gDNA derived from T cells, B-cell-depleted T cells, or PBMCs.

This clone is a singleton in its sample. Germline V gene sequence: CDR1 SGHAT, CDR2 FQNNGV. With V trimmed by 8 bases and J by 11 bases, 12 bases remained unmatched. The CDR3 is 13 amino acids. In the original processing: Amplification with reference gene primers provided the estimates of nucleated cell counts. Some clones are missing from TCRdb's copy, which holds only in-frame ones; the method was immunoSEQ multiplex PCR. V and J calls and clone size follow that table, whereas D and trimming were derived from the DNA. The sample records fewer than 250,000 clones, 70% to 90% being singletons. The chain links TRBV11-2 to TRBJ1-5; the match to TRBD1 covers 7 bases. The sequence was collected from a woman aged 40 to 55 who had recovered from COVID-19. Sample: peripheral blood. The DNA of the CDR3 is TGTGCCAGCGGGCTGGACAGGAATGGGGCCCAGCATTTT. Its translation: CASGLDRNGAQHF.